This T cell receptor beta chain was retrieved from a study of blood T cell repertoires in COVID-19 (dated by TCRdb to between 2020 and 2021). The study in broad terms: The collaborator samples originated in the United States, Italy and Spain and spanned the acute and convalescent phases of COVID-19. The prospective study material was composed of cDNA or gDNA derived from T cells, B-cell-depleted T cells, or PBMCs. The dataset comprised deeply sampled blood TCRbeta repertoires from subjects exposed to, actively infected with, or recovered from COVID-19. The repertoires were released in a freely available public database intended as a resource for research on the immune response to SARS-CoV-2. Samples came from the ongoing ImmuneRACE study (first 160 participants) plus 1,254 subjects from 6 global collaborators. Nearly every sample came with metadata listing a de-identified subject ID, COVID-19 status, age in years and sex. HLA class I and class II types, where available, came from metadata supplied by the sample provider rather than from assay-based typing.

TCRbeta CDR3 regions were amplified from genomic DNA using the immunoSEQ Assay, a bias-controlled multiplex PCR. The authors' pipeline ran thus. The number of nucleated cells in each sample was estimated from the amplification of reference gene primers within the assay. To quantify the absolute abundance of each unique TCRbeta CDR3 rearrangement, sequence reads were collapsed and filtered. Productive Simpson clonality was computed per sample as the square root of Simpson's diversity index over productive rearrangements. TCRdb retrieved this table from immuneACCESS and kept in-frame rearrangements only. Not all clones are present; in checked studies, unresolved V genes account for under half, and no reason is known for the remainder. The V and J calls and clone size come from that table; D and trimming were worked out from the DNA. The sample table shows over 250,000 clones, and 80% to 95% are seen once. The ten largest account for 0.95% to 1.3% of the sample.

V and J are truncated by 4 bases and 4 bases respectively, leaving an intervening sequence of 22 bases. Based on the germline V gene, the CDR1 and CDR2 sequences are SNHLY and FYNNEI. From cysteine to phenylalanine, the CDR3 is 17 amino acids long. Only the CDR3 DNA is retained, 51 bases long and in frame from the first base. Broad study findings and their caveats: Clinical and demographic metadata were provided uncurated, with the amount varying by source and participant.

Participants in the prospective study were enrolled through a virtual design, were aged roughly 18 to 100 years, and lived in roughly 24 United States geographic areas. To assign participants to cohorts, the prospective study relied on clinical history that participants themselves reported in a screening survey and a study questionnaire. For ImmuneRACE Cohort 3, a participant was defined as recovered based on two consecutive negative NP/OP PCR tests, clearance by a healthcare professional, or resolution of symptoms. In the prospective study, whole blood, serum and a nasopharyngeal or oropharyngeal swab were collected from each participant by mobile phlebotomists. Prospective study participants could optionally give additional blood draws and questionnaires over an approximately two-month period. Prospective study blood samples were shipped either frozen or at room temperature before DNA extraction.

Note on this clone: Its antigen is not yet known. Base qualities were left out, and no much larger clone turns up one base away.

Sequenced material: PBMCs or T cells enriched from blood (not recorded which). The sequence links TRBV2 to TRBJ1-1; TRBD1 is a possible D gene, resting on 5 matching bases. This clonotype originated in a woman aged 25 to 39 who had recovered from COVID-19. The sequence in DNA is TGTGCCAGCAGTGTCTCCCGTAGACAGTGGGTCTCCACTGAAGCTTTCTTT. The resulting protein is CASSVSRRQWVSTEAFF.